This TCR beta chain was recorded in a study of beta chain features in type 1 diabetes. Expressed TCRB transcripts were sequenced because the isolated RNA had all been reverse transcribed beforehand. Samples of naive, central memory and regulatory T cells yielded a mean of approximately 3.7 million reads. Using immunoSEQ multiplex PCR, the repertoire was profiled, and TCRdb retains in-frame clones only, with some absent. The repertoire consists of around 430,000 clones, with 30% occurring once and the leading ten covering 0.05% to 0.065%. The CDR3 extends over 17 amino acids. With 4 bases clipped from V and 0 bases from J, the junction kept 8 bases outside the gene matches. CDR1 and CDR2 (germline): ENHRY, SYGVKD. General observations from the study: Across patients, naive, central memory and Treg TCRB repertoires exhibited apparently greater similarity than was observed across healthy donors. A pattern of fewer insertions and more deletions at VDJ junctions was seen in type 1 diabetes patients.

This clone was recorded a few times. Its antigen is unknown. Sequenced input: naive CD4+ T cells from blood. This sequence joins TRBV10-3 and TRBJ2-1; 8 bases are a match to TRBD1. The receptor comes from a man aged 18 to 35 in good health. CDR3 region: CAISGTGTASSYNEQFF. CDR3 nucleotide sequence: TGTGCCATCAGTGGGACAGGGACTGCCAGCTCCTACAATGAGCAGTTCTTC.